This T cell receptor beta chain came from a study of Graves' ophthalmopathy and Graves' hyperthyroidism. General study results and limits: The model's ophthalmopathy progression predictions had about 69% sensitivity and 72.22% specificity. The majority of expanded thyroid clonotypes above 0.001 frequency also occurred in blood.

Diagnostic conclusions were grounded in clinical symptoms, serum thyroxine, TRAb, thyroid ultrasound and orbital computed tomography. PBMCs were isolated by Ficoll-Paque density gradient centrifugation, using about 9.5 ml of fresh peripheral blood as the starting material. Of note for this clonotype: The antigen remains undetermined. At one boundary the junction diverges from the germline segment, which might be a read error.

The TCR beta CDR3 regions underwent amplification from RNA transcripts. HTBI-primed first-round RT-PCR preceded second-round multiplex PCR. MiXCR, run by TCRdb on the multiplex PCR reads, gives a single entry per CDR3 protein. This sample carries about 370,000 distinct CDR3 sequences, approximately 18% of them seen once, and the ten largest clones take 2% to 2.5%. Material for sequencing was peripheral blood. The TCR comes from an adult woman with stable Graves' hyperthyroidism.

CDR3 coding DNA: TGTGCCAGCAGGGAAGGGGCAGCCAAGGAGCAGTTCTTC. It is translated as CASREGAAKEQFF. The chain joins TRBV6-1 to TRBJ2-1; possible D gene TRBD1, 5 bases. There are 13 residues in the CDR3. From germline, CDR1 is MNHNS and CDR2 SASEGT.